These 20 T cell receptor beta chains originate from one sample sequenced in a study of CD8 T cells in Susac syndrome. An input of roughly 0.45 to 1 ug of RNA was subjected to reverse transcription using random hexamers. TCRdb recomputed calls from the immunoSEQ multiplex PCR reads with MiXCR, one row per CDR3 protein. The repertoire has about 200,000 distinct CDR3 sequences, 90% to 95% of them found once; the top ten carry approximately 0.1%. The sequenced sample consisted of CD4+ T cells from PBMCs. The receptor source for this set is a human donor in good health.

Written as DNA, the CDR3 is TGTGCCAGCAGCGACCGGACAGGGGACAATTCACCCCTCCACTTT. Its translation: CASSDRTGDNSPLHF. The genes are TRBV5-4 and TRBJ1-6; 9 nucleotides agree with TRBD1. The CDR3 length is 15 residues. Unmatched junction bases numbered 6, after V lost 4 bases and J lost 7 bases. Germline CDR1 SGHNT, CDR2 YYREEE (reference sequence).

The DNA for the CDR3 is TGCAGTGCTAATGTCTGGGACAGGGGATTGTATGGCTACACCTTC. It is translated as CSANVWDRGLYGYTF. This rearrangement joins TRBV20-1 to TRBJ1-2; TRBD1 agrees at 10 bases. Germline CDR1 DFQATT, CDR2 SNEGSKA (reference sequence). This CDR3 contains 15 residues. After removal of 4 bases from V and 5 bases from J, the junction contained 10 bases not matched to a gene.

This chain uses TRBV20-1 with TRBJ1-6; no clear D. Germline V lookup: CDR1 DFQATT, CDR2 SNEGSKA (reference sequence). The length of the CDR3 is 14 residues. Trimming cost V 4 bases and J 7 bases, with 14 bases left between them. The CDR3 sequence is CSATPPLQNSPLHF. DNA for the CDR3: TGCAGTGCTACCCCCCCCCTACAGAATTCACCCCTCCACTTT.

The DNA for the CDR3 is TGTGCCAGCAGTGAAATAGGGGCCAGCACTGAAGCTTTCTTT. Its translation is CASSEIGASTEAFF. This rearrangement joins TRBV2 to TRBJ1-1, with D tentatively TRBD1 (5 bases). V was cut by 2 bases and J by 4 bases, with 11 bases left in between. Germline CDR1 and CDR2: SNHLY and FYNNEI. The CDR3 contains 14 residues.

The genes are TRBV11-1 and TRBJ1-1; no clear D gene. V lost 5 bases and J 0 bases, leaving 16 bases between the germline ends. The CDR3 is 16 residues long. The V gene's germline CDR1 is SGHAT and CDR2 FQDESV (reference sequence). CDR3 residues: CASSPRRTTVNTEAFF. As DNA, the CDR3 is TGTGCCAGCAGCCCCAGGCGTACCACAGTGAACACTGAAGCTTTCTTT.

The chain joins TRBV5-1 to TRBJ1-1; TRBD1 is a possible D gene (5 bases). Germline V gives CDR1 SGHRS, CDR2 YFSETQ. CDR3 length equals 13 residues. CDR3 loop: CAAAWKWGSALFF. Here the CDR3 DNA reads TGCGCAGCAGCTTGGAAGTGGGGGTCGGCGCTTTTCTTT.

J is TRBJ2-3 and V is TRBV11-2, with 8 bases that match TRBD1. The CDR3 is 17 amino acids. V was pared by 4 bases and J by 1 base, with 10 bases of the junction left unmatched. Germline V gene data show CDR1 as SGHAT and CDR2 as FQNNGV. CDR3 residues: CASSSFPPGQGTDTQYF. DNA for the CDR3: TGTGCCAGCAGCTCGTTTCCCCCGGGACAGGGCACAGATACGCAGTATTTT.

The genes are TRBV5-1 and TRBJ2-7, with TRBD1 identical over 9 bases. Trimming removed 4 bases from V and 7 bases from J; junction bases left unmatched: 9. Germline CDR1 SGHRS, CDR2 YFSETQ. The CDR3 consists of 14 residues. The CDR3: CASSRGTGTGEQYF. The CDR3 region has the DNA TGCGCCAGCAGCCGGGGGACAGGGACTGGGGAGCAGTACTTC.

This rearrangement joins TRBV7-9 to TRBJ2-1; 10 nucleotides line up with TRBD2. V dropped 3 bases and J dropped 3; count of bases not matched to a gene: 2. This CDR3 is built from 15 residues. CDR1 and CDR2 (germline): SEHNR, FQNEAQ (reference sequence). In nucleotides, the CDR3 is TGTGCCAGCAGCTTTCTAGCGGGGGTCTACAATGAGCAGTTCTTC. Protein product: CASSFLAGVYNEQFF. The full variable domain, its missing parts supplied by reference TRBV7-9 and TRBJ2-1, is DTGVSQNPRHKITKRGQNVTFRCDPISEHNRLYWYRQTLGQGPEFLTYFQNEAQLEKSRLLSDRFSAERPKGSFSTLEIQRTEQGDSAMYLCASSFLAGVYNEQFFGPGTRLTVL.

The rearrangement joins TRBV18 to TRBJ1-5, with no clear D. The CDR3 covers 16 residues. Trimming cost V 5 bases and J 5 bases, with 19 bases left between them. Per the germline V gene, CDR1 is KGHSH and CDR2 is LQKENI. CDR3: CASSFGAGNVDQPQHF. As DNA, the CDR3 is TGTGCCAGCTCATTCGGCGCGGGGAATGTCGATCAGCCCCAGCATTTT.

The J gene is TRBJ1-2, the V gene TRBV13, with a possible D match to TRBD1 (5 bases). The V end was cut by 5 bases, the J end by 8 bases, with 18 bases between. This CDR3 contains 14 residues. CDR1 and CDR2 from the germline V gene are PRHDT and FYEKMQ (reference sequence). DNA for the CDR3: TGTGCCAGCAGCCCCGCCGGCAGGGCTGGAGGCTACACCTTC. Translating gives CASSPAGRAGGYTF. The full variable domain, with the rest looked up from reference TRBV13 and TRBJ1-2, is AAGVIQSPRHLIKEKRETATLKCYPIPRHDTVYWYQQGPGQDPQFLISFYEKMQSDKGSIPDRFSAQQFSDYHSELNMSSLELGDSALYFCASSPAGRAGGYTFGSGTRLTVV.

The CDR3 bases are TGTGCCACGAGGGAGGTGGGCACAGATACGCAGTATTTT. Translation: CATREVGTDTQYF. This sequence joins TRBV15 and TRBJ2-3; a possible D gene is TRBD2 (6 bases). This CDR3 is 13 amino acids long. Between the trimmed V and J ends, which lost 9 bases and 1 base, there was a span of 11 bases. Germline V CDR1 and CDR2: LNHNV, YYDKDF (reference sequence). Based on the CDR3 plus reference TRBV15 and TRBJ2-3, the full variable domain is DAMVIQNPRYQVTQFGKPVTLSCSQTLNHNVMYWYQQKSSQAPKLLFHYYDKDFNNEADTPDNFQSRRPNTSFCFLDIRSPGLGDTAMYLCATREVGTDTQYFGPGTRLTVL.

The chain carries TRBV29-1 and TRBJ2-2; D is unclear. Germline CDR1 reads SQVTM; CDR2 reads ANQGSEA. CDR3 length equals 14 residues. V lost 3 bases and J 4 bases, leaving 12 bases between the germline ends. CDR3 coding DNA: TGCAGCGTTGATCTTGCGTGGAGCACCGGGGAGCTGTTTTTT. This translates into CSVDLAWSTGELFF.

This clonotype turned up a few times. V is TRBV3-1 and J is TRBJ1-5; D is unclear. Looked up from germline, CDR1 is LGHDT and CDR2 is YNNKEL (reference sequence). This CDR3 is 13 amino acids long. The V end was cut by 3 bases, the J end by 3 bases, with 6 bases between. The CDR3 DNA reads TGTGCCAGCAGCCAGGGTTCCAATCAGCCCCAGCATTTT. Protein product: CASSQGSNQPQHF.

The chain is built from TRBV5-6 and TRBJ1-1; the D gene is possibly TRBD1 (6 bases). CDR1 and CDR2 (germline): SGHDT, YYEEEE. V lost 5 bases and J 3 bases, leaving 17 bases between the germline ends. This CDR3 is 15 amino acids long. CDR3 bases: TGTGCCAGCAGACAAACAGGGATTTTGGACACTGAAGCTTTCTTT. Translation: CASRQTGILDTEAFF.

V gene TRBV25-1 combines with J gene TRBJ2-4, with D unclear. CDR3 length: 13 residues. Trimming left V 10 bases short and J 1 base short, with 11 bases between. Per germline, CDR1 MGHDK and CDR2 SYGVNS. The CDR3 loop is CANSVLAKNIQYF. For the CDR3, the DNA is TGTGCCAACTCGGTGTTGGCCAAAAACATTCAGTACTTC.

The chain carries TRBV5-4 and TRBJ2-1, with D unresolved. The V end lost 4 bases, the J end lost 0 bases, and 14 bases lay between the germline ends. The CDR3 loop spans 16 amino acids. Germline lookup yields CDR1 SGHNT and CDR2 YYREEE (reference sequence). For the CDR3, the DNA is TGTGCCAGCAGCCCACAAGTCAGGAGCTCCTACAATGAGCAGTTCTTC. Its protein product is CASSPQVRSSYNEQFF.

The chain uses TRBV7-9 and TRBJ2-4, with D perhaps matching TRBD2 (6 bases). Deletions cut 4 bases from V and 0 bases from J, with 16 bases between. The CDR3 covers 17 residues. The V gene's germline CDR1 is SEHNR and CDR2 FQNEAQ (reference sequence). CDR3 sequence reads: CASSSPTGVLAKNIQYF. The CDR3 region has the DNA TGTGCCAGCAGCTCCCCTACGGGGGTACTAGCCAAAAACATTCAGTACTTC. The full variable domain, completed using reference TRBV7-9 and TRBJ2-4, is DTGVSQNPRHKITKRGQNVTFRCDPISEHNRLYWYRQTLGQGPEFLTYFQNEAQLEKSRLLSDRFSAERPKGSFSTLEIQRTEQGDSAMYLCASSSPTGVLAKNIQYFGAGTRLSVL.

The chain has TRBV2 and TRBJ2-1; no definite D call. The CDR3 has 10 residues. Germline V gives CDR1 SNHLY, CDR2 FYNNEI. V lost 8 bases, J lost 12 bases, and 11 bases lay in between. In nucleotides, the CDR3 is TGTGCCAGCCTACAACCCCCGCAGTTCTTC. It encodes CASLQPPQFF. The whole variable domain, remainder taken from reference TRBV2 and TRBJ2-1, is EPEVTQTPSHQVTQMGQEVILRCVPISNHLYFYWYRQILGQKVEFLVSFYNNEISEKSEIFDDQFSVERPDGSNFTLKIRSTKLEDSAMYFCASLQPPQFFGPGTRLTVL.

The chain carries TRBV18 and TRBJ1-2; no reliable D call. V was cut by 3 bases and J by 4 bases, with 9 bases left in between. The germline CDR1 and CDR2 sequences are KGHSH and LQKENI. The CDR3 contains 13 residues. This CDR3 is CASSPDGGYGYTF. The DNA for the CDR3 is TGTGCCAGCTCACCGGACGGAGGCTATGGCTACACCTTC.